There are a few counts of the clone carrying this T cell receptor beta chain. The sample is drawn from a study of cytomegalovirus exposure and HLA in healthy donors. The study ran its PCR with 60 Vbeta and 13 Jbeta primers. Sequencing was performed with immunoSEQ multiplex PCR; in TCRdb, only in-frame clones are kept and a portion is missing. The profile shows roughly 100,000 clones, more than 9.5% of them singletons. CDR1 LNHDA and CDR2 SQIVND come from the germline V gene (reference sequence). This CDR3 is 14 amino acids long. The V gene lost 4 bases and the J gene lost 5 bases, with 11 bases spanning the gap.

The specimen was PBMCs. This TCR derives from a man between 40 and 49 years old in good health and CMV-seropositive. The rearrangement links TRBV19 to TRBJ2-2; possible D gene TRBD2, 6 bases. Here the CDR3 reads CASSKGGRTGELFF. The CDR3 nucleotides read TGTGCCAGTAGTAAAGGAGGGCGGACCGGGGAGCTGTTTTTT.